This TCR beta chain stems from a study of cytomegalovirus exposure and HLA in healthy donors. Study-wide points: According to the study, roughly 160 TCR beta chains were cytomegalovirus-associated. Researchers left out some V segments, among them TRBV6-2 and TRBV6-3, as indistinguishable.

Trimming left V 0 bases short and J 0 bases short, with 3 bases between. The CDR3 sequence is 14 residues long. In germline, CDR1 is SGHNT, CDR2 YYREEE (reference sequence). Details on this clone: The antigen is undetermined.

PCR was performed using 60 Vbeta and 13 Jbeta primers. Generated by immunoSEQ multiplex PCR, the TCRdb table keeps only in-frame clones and is missing some. Of about 130,000 clones in the sample, about 80% were seen once. The receptor was derived from a man between 40 and 49 years old in good health and CMV-seronegative. Input material: PBMCs. This chain links TRBV5-4 with TRBJ1-4; D gene ambiguous. The CDR3 loop is CASSLAATNEKLFF. The DNA of the CDR3 is TGTGCCAGCAGCTTGGCAGCAACTAATGAAAAACTGTTTTTT.